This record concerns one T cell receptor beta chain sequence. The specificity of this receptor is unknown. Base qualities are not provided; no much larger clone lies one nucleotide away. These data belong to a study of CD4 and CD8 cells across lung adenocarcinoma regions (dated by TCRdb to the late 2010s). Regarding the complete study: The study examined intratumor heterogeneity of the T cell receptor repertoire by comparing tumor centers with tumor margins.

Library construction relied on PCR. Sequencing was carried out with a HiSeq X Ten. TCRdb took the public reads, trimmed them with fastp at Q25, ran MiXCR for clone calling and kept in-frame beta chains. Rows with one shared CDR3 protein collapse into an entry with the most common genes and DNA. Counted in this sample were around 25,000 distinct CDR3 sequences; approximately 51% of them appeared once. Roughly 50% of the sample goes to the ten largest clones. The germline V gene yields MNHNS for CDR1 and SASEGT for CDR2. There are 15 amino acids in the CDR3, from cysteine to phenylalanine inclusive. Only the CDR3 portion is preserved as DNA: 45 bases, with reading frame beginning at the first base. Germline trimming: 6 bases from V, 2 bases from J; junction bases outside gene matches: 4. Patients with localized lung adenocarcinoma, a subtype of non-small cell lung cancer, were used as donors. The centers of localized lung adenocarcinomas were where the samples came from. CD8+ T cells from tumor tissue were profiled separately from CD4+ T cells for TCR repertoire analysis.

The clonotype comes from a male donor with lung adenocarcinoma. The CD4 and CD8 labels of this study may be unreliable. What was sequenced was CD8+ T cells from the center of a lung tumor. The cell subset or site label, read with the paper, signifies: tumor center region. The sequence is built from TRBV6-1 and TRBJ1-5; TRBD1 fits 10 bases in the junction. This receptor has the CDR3 CASRGTGVGNQPQHF. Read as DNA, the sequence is TGTGCCAGCAGAGGGACAGGGGTAGGCAATCAGCCCCAGCATTTT.